This T cell receptor beta chain comes out of a study of molecular identifiers for immune sequencing clone quantification. Study-level points and caveats: Identical TCR molecules that share a barcode could lead to an underestimation of highly expanded clone sizes.

This clonotype has ten or more counts. Its specificity is not known. Using its own MiXCR run on the PCR reads, TCRdb lists one record per CDR3 protein. The top ten hold under 0.8% of the sample, which has 400,000 to 600,000 distinct CDR3 sequences, under 30% seen once. From germline, CDR1 is DFQATT and CDR2 SNEGSKA (reference sequence). V gave up 1 base and J gave up 3 bases, with 6 bases separating them. This CDR3 comprises 13 residues. The sequenced sample consisted of naive CD8+ T cells from blood, with Jurkat cell RNA spiked in. The subset here: FACS-sorted CD8+CD4-CCR7+CD45RA+ naive T cells. The clonotype was recovered from a human donor in good health. Some libraries in this study had Jurkat cell RNA spiked in. This sequence joins TRBV20-1 and TRBJ2-2; no reliable D call. The CDR3 coding sequence is TGCAGTGCTAGAGGGCAGCACACCGGGGAGCTGTTTTTT. This sequence encodes CSARGQHTGELFF.